These T cell receptor beta chains were read from a single sample in a study of cytomegalovirus exposure and HLA in healthy donors. Produced via immunoSEQ multiplex PCR; TCRdb's table is partial and in-frame only. Among 150,000 to 200,000 clones, just under 90% were seen once, and the ten largest hold around 4.4%. The sample taken for sequencing was PBMCs. Receptor source: a man younger than 35 in good health and CMV-seropositive. Each CDR3 is given with its conserved first and last residue. The order of the fields is V gene, D gene, clone size, J gene, CDR3 protein, CDR3 DNA. D genes are given only for firm matches. Size is stated for part of the rows, as once, few or many counts, or as a class when the clone is expanded.

TRBV2,TRBD2,.,TRBJ2-7,CASSENFSGGYEQYF,TGTGCCAGCAGTGAGAACTTCTCGGGGGGATACGAGCAGTACTTC
TRBV5-1,.,once,TRBJ2-7,CASSLLGQSVYEQYF,TGCGCCAGCAGCTTGCTTGGGCAGTCAGTCTACGAGCAGTACTTC
TRBV27,TRBD1,.,TRBJ2-7,CASSSTGGYEQYF,TGTGCCAGCAGTTCGACAGGGGGTTACGAGCAGTACTTC
TRBV5-4,.,.,TRBJ2-5,CASSPGVGRETQYF,TGTGCCAGCAGCCCGGGGGTAGGAAGAGAGACCCAGTACTTC
TRBV10-2,.,.,TRBJ1-1,CASSRGPGNTEAFF,TGCGCCAGCAGTCGAGGCCCGGGAAACACTGAAGCTTTCTTT
TRBV20-1,.,.,TRBJ1-2,CSARGGWGYTF,TGCAGTGCTAGGGGAGGGTGGGGCTACACCTTC
TRBV6-5,TRBD2,.,TRBJ2-7,CASSQRGNYEQYF,TGTGCCAGCAGTCAGCGGGGGAACTACGAGCAGTACTTC
TRBV4-2,.,.,TRBJ2-2,CASSQGGARGELFF,TGTGCCAGCAGCCAAGGGGGCGCGCGCGGGGAGCTGTTTTTT
TRBV19,.,.,TRBJ1-2,CASSILAGSYGYTF,TGTGCCAGTAGTATACTTGCAGGATCCTATGGCTACACCTTC
TRBV4-1,TRBD1,once,TRBJ2-3,CASSRTGTGATDTQYF,TGCGCCAGCAGCCGAACCGGGACAGGAGCCACAGATACGCAGTATTTT